A selection of T cell receptor beta chains follows, all from one sample in a study of blood T cell repertoires in COVID-19. The repertoire was sequenced with immunoSEQ multiplex PCR; TCRdb's copy has only in-frame clones and lacks some. The sample holds 130,000 to 150,000 clones, 80% seen once. The sample was peripheral blood. All receptors derive from a man aged 65 to 79 who had recovered from COVID-19. The CDR3 runs from the conserved cysteine through the conserved F or W. A D gene is named only where the DNA matches it firmly. Clone size is given for some rows only: seen once, a few or many times, or a class if the clone is expanded.

v_gene	d_gene	j_gene	abundance	CDR3nt	CDR3aa
TRBV2	TRBD1	TRBJ1-6	.	TGTGCCAGCAGGGACAGGGTGACCTATAATTCACCCCTCCACTTT	CASRDRVTYNSPLHF
TRBV29-1	.	TRBJ2-1	.	TGCAGCGTTGAAGATGCGTATGGTGAGCAGTTCTTC	CSVEDAYGEQFF
TRBV20-1	.	TRBJ2-7	.	TGCAGTGCTAGTCCAACAGGGAACGAGCAGTACTTC	CSASPTGNEQYF
TRBV24-1	.	TRBJ2-3	.	TGTGCCACCAGTGATTCACCCGGAGATACGCAGTATTTT	CATSDSPGDTQYF
TRBV2	TRBD2	TRBJ2-2	.	TGTGCCAGCAGACACGCACGAGCGGGAGCGAACACCGGGGAGCTGTTTTTT	CASRHARAGANTGELFF
TRBV27	TRBD2	TRBJ2-1	.	TGTGCCAGCAGTTCTCCGGGACTAGCCTACAATGAGCAGTTCTTC	CASSSPGLAYNEQFF
TRBV4-3	.	TRBJ2-4	.	TGCGCCAGCAGCCAAGAGGCCACAACAAACATTCAGTACTTC	CASSQEATTNIQYF
TRBV5-1	.	TRBJ1-3	once	TGCGCCAGCAGGCTGGGGGGGCTCGGAAACACCATATATTTT	CASRLGGLGNTIYF
TRBV10-3	TRBD1	TRBJ2-7	.	TGTGCCATCAGTGGCTCCTCAGACATACCGGGACAGGGGGAATTCTACGAGCAGTACTTC	CAISGSSDIPGQGEFYEQYF
TRBV27	.	TRBJ2-1	.	TGTGCCAGCAGTTTATTCTACGACAATGAGCAGTTCTTC	CASSLFYDNEQFF
TRBV7-8	.	TRBJ2-7	.	TGTGCCAGCAGCTTAGTCCGGGAGTCCTACGAGCAGTACTTC	CASSLVRESYEQYF
TRBV9	TRBD1	TRBJ2-7	.	TGTGCCAGCAGCGTAACCGGGACAGGGGACGAGCAGTACTTC	CASSVTGTGDEQYF
TRBV13	.	TRBJ2-1	.	TGTGCCAGCAGCTTCGCCCCCCGGGGGGAGCAGTTCTTC	CASSFAPRGEQFF
TRBV29-1	TRBD1	TRBJ2-1	.	TGCAGCGTTGATGGCCGGACAGGCTCGGGCAATGAGCAGTTCTTC	CSVDGRTGSGNEQFF
TRBV19	.	TRBJ2-4	.	TGTGCCAGTACCCCAGGGGAATTCGCCAAAAACATTCAGTACTTC	CASTPGEFAKNIQYF
TRBV7-3	TRBD1	TRBJ2-3	.	TGTGCCAGCAGCCTTGGGGTGACAGGGACAAATACGCAGTATTTT	CASSLGVTGTNTQYF
TRBV18	.	TRBJ2-7	.	TGTGCCAGCTCACCATCGCTAGGAACGTACGAGCAGTACTTC	CASSPSLGTYEQYF
TRBV27	.	TRBJ2-5	.	TGTGCCAGCAGTTTCTCTCTTGGCGAGACCCAGTACTTC	CASSFSLGETQYF
TRBV6-1	.	TRBJ1-2	once	TGTGCCAGCAGTGAAATCACTCGGGGGTATGGCTACACCTTC	CASSEITRGYGYTF
TRBV2	TRBD1	TRBJ1-2	once	TGTGCCAGCAGTGAGAGGACAGGGGGAAACTATGGCTACACCTTC	CASSERTGGNYGYTF
TRBV7-2	.	TRBJ1-5	.	TGTGCCAGCAGCTTAGAGGGGGATCAGCCCCAGCATTTT	CASSLEGDQPQHF
TRBV19	.	TRBJ2-2	.	TGTGCCAGTAGCAAAACAGGGTCGGGTCCCCGGGAGCTGTTTTTT	CASSKTGSGPRELFF
TRBV10-2	TRBD1	TRBJ1-4	.	TGCGCCAGCAGTGGGACAGGCTCAAATGAAAAACTGTTTTTT	CASSGTGSNEKLFF
TRBV30	.	TRBJ2-5	once	TGTGCCTGGAGTGCAGGGGCTGAGACCCAGTACTTC	CAWSAGAETQYF